This is a list of T cell receptor beta chains from one sample in a study of blood T cell repertoires in COVID-19. Sequenced by immunoSEQ multiplex PCR; TCRdb stores in-frame clones only, minus some. Of 150,000 to 200,000 clones listed, over 75% are singletons. Sequenced: peripheral blood. The receptors were sampled from a man at least 80 years old with COVID-19, enrolled during active disease. The CDR3 runs from the conserved cysteine through the conserved F or W. The order of the fields is clone size, D gene, J gene, V gene, CDR3 protein, CDR3 DNA. D genes are given only for firm matches. A clone size is listed for some rows: how often the clone was seen (once, few, many), or a class if it is expanded.

clone_size: -; d_call: -; j_call: TRBJ2-5; v_call: TRBV5-1; cdr3_aa: CASSLDSNLETQYF; cdr3_nt: TGCGCCAGCAGCTTGGATTCCAACTTGGAGACCCAGTACTTC
clone_size: -; d_call: TRBD1; j_call: TRBJ1-4; v_call: TRBV6-5; cdr3_aa: CASRGQLDEKLFF; cdr3_nt: TGTGCCTCTAGGGGGCAGTTAGATGAAAAACTGTTTTTT
clone_size: -; d_call: -; j_call: TRBJ1-5; v_call: TRBV28; cdr3_aa: CASNRELQPQHF; cdr3_nt: TGTGCCAGCAATAGGGAGCTTCAGCCCCAGCATTTT
clone_size: -; d_call: TRBD2; j_call: TRBJ2-3; v_call: TRBV5-8; cdr3_aa: CASSFSGEADTQYF; cdr3_nt: TGTGCCAGCAGCTTCAGCGGGGAAGCCGATACGCAGTATTTT
clone_size: -; d_call: -; j_call: TRBJ2-3; v_call: TRBV19; cdr3_aa: CASSIGGGKDTQYF; cdr3_nt: TGTGCCAGTAGTATCGGCGGGGGCAAAGATACGCAGTATTTT
clone_size: -; d_call: -; j_call: TRBJ1-6; v_call: TRBV12-3/TRBV12-4; cdr3_aa: CASSLSGNSPLHF; cdr3_nt: TGTGCCAGCAGTTTGAGTGGTAATTCACCCCTCCACTTT
clone_size: -; d_call: TRBD1; j_call: TRBJ2-7; v_call: TRBV18; cdr3_aa: CASSPGSTGTYEQYF; cdr3_nt: TGTGCCAGCTCACCAGGTTCGACAGGGACCTACGAGCAGTACTTC
clone_size: -; d_call: TRBD1; j_call: TRBJ1-1; v_call: TRBV4-1; cdr3_aa: CASSQSDRGVQAFF; cdr3_nt: TGCGCCAGCAGCCAATCGGACAGGGGAGTTCAAGCTTTCTTT
clone_size: -; d_call: -; j_call: TRBJ1-5; v_call: TRBV9; cdr3_aa: CASKPGQPQHF; cdr3_nt: TGTGCCAGCAAACCGGGACAGCCCCAGCATTTT
clone_size: -; d_call: -; j_call: TRBJ2-7; v_call: TRBV5-4; cdr3_aa: CASSLGLGGETAYEQYF; cdr3_nt: TGTGCCAGCAGCTTAGGATTGGGCGGGGAAACGGCGTACGAGCAGTACTTC
clone_size: -; d_call: TRBD1; j_call: TRBJ1-1; v_call: TRBV5-4; cdr3_aa: CASSLTGGDAFF; cdr3_nt: TGTGCCAGCAGCTTGACAGGGGGCGACGCTTTCTTT
clone_size: -; d_call: TRBD1; j_call: TRBJ1-6; v_call: TRBV5-4; cdr3_aa: CASSELTGDSPLHF; cdr3_nt: TGTGCCAGCAGCGAGTTAACAGGGGATTCACCCCTCCACTTT
clone_size: -; d_call: TRBD1; j_call: TRBJ1-1; v_call: TRBV6-2/TRBV6-3; cdr3_aa: CASSLFRGANTEAFF; cdr3_nt: TGTGCCAGCAGTTTGTTCAGGGGGGCGAACACTGAAGCTTTCTTT
clone_size: -; d_call: TRBD1; j_call: TRBJ1-4; v_call: TRBV25-1; cdr3_aa: CASREDYRGGGEKLFF; cdr3_nt: TGTGCCAGCAGAGAAGACTACAGGGGAGGCGGTGAAAAACTGTTTTTT
clone_size: -; d_call: -; j_call: TRBJ1-5; v_call: TRBV18; cdr3_aa: CASSPGGAEPQHF; cdr3_nt: TGTGCCAGCTCACCGGGAGGGGCTGAGCCCCAGCATTTT
clone_size: -; d_call: -; j_call: TRBJ1-1; v_call: TRBV29-1; cdr3_aa: CSVPTVMNTEAFF; cdr3_nt: TGCAGCGTTCCGACAGTCATGAACACTGAAGCTTTCTTT
clone_size: -; d_call: TRBD1; j_call: TRBJ1-4; v_call: TRBV6-6; cdr3_aa: CASSRQGAGEKLFF; cdr3_nt: TGTGCCAGCAGTCGCCAGGGGGCCGGTGAAAAACTGTTTTTT
clone_size: -; d_call: -; j_call: TRBJ2-5; v_call: TRBV4-1; cdr3_aa: CASSQGTVNPGETQYF; cdr3_nt: TGCGCCAGCAGCCAAGGGACAGTAAATCCAGGGGAGACCCAGTACTTC
clone_size: -; d_call: -; j_call: TRBJ2-4; v_call: TRBV5-1; cdr3_aa: CASSSGIDPNIQYF; cdr3_nt: TGCGCCAGCAGCTCCGGGATAGATCCGAACATTCAGTACTTC
clone_size: -; d_call: -; j_call: TRBJ1-4; v_call: TRBV3-1/TRBV3-2; cdr3_aa: CASSFRHRSNEKLFF; cdr3_nt: TGTGCCAGCAGCTTCCGACATCGCTCTAATGAAAAACTGTTTTTT
clone_size: -; d_call: TRBD1; j_call: TRBJ1-6; v_call: TRBV10-3; cdr3_aa: CAISRDSGNSPLHF; cdr3_nt: TGTGCCATCAGCCGGGACAGCGGGAATTCACCCCTCCACTTT
clone_size: -; d_call: -; j_call: TRBJ2-7; v_call: TRBV29-1; cdr3_aa: CSVAPAVPPYEQYF; cdr3_nt: TGCAGCGTTGCTCCAGCGGTACCACCTTACGAGCAGTACTTC
clone_size: few; d_call: -; j_call: TRBJ1-5; v_call: TRBV11-2; cdr3_aa: CASSLDRSSNQPQHF; cdr3_nt: TGTGCCAGCAGCTTGGACAGATCTAGCAATCAGCCCCAGCATTTT
clone_size: few; d_call: TRBD2; j_call: TRBJ2-7; v_call: TRBV5-1; cdr3_aa: CASSLGEGSAYEQYF; cdr3_nt: TGCGCCAGCAGCTTGGGGGAGGGGTCCGCCTACGAGCAGTACTTC
clone_size: -; d_call: TRBD2; j_call: TRBJ2-5; v_call: TRBV7-3; cdr3_aa: CASSPGTSGLRQETQYF; cdr3_nt: TGTGCCAGCAGCCCCGGGACTAGCGGACTACGCCAAGAGACCCAGTACTTC
clone_size: -; d_call: TRBD2; j_call: TRBJ2-7; v_call: TRBV7-2; cdr3_aa: CASSPQGRGGRYEQYF; cdr3_nt: TGTGCCAGCAGCCCACAGGGGCGGGGGGGCCGGTACGAGCAGTACTTC
clone_size: -; d_call: TRBD2; j_call: TRBJ2-5; v_call: TRBV6-1; cdr3_aa: CASSVGTAGEGETQYF; cdr3_nt: TGTGCCAGCAGTGTGGGAACAGCGGGGGAAGGGGAGACCCAGTACTTC
clone_size: -; d_call: -; j_call: TRBJ1-1; v_call: TRBV5-8; cdr3_aa: CASSWNRDTEAFF; cdr3_nt: TGTGCCAGCAGCTGGAACAGGGACACTGAAGCTTTCTTT
clone_size: -; d_call: TRBD1; j_call: TRBJ1-6; v_call: TRBV11-3; cdr3_aa: CASSSYGQGSNSPLHF; cdr3_nt: TGTGCCAGCAGTTCGTACGGACAGGGCAGTAATTCACCCCTCCACTTT
clone_size: -; d_call: -; j_call: TRBJ1-5; v_call: TRBV5-6; cdr3_aa: CASSSYLGGYQPQHF; cdr3_nt: TGTGCCAGCAGCTCTTACCTCGGAGGCTATCAGCCCCAGCATTTT
clone_size: -; d_call: TRBD1; j_call: TRBJ2-7; v_call: TRBV28; cdr3_aa: CASRGQGTSYEQYF; cdr3_nt: TGTGCCAGCAGGGGACAGGGGACTTCCTACGAGCAGTACTTC
clone_size: once; d_call: TRBD2; j_call: TRBJ2-3; v_call: TRBV6-2/TRBV6-3; cdr3_aa: CASSPEVGGGVVDTQYF; cdr3_nt: TGTGCCAGCAGCCCCGAGGTTGGCGGGGGGGTAGTAGATACGCAGTATTTT
clone_size: few; d_call: -; j_call: TRBJ1-2; v_call: TRBV7-2; cdr3_aa: CASSLYSPNYGYTF; cdr3_nt: TGTGCCAGCAGCTTATACAGCCCCAACTATGGCTACACCTTC
clone_size: -; d_call: -; j_call: TRBJ1-3; v_call: TRBV19; cdr3_aa: CASSSLSSGNTIYF; cdr3_nt: TGTGCCAGTAGCTCGCTGAGCTCTGGAAACACCATATATTTT
clone_size: -; d_call: TRBD1; j_call: TRBJ2-7; v_call: TRBV6-6; cdr3_aa: CAISRDSPYEQYF; cdr3_nt: TGTGCCATTTCCCGGGACAGCCCCTACGAGCAGTACTTC
clone_size: -; d_call: TRBD1; j_call: TRBJ2-1; v_call: TRBV3-1/TRBV3-2; cdr3_aa: CASSHQGAVSNEQFF; cdr3_nt: TGTGCCAGCAGCCATCAGGGGGCGGTTAGCAATGAGCAGTTCTTC
clone_size: -; d_call: TRBD2; j_call: TRBJ2-1; v_call: TRBV7-2; cdr3_aa: CASSVLSGGRTYNEQFF; cdr3_nt: TGTGCCAGCAGCGTTCTTAGCGGGGGCCGAACCTACAATGAGCAGTTCTTC
clone_size: -; d_call: TRBD1; j_call: TRBJ1-4; v_call: TRBV4-2; cdr3_aa: CASSDRGTVNEKLFF; cdr3_nt: TGTGCCAGCAGCGACAGGGGGACCGTTAATGAAAAACTGTTTTTT
clone_size: -; d_call: -; j_call: TRBJ1-5; v_call: TRBV7-8; cdr3_aa: CASSTSAGIVHQPQHF; cdr3_nt: TGTGCCAGCAGCACCTCGGCGGGGATAGTACATCAGCCCCAGCATTTT
clone_size: -; d_call: TRBD2; j_call: TRBJ2-1; v_call: TRBV5-1; cdr3_aa: CASSWTSGGSHRSYNEQFF; cdr3_nt: TGCGCCAGCAGCTGGACTAGCGGGGGGTCCCACCGCTCCTACAATGAGCAGTTCTTC
clone_size: few; d_call: TRBD1; j_call: TRBJ2-3; v_call: TRBV7-2; cdr3_aa: CASSPQGALGTDTQYF; cdr3_nt: TGTGCCAGCAGCCCGCAGGGGGCTCTGGGCACAGATACGCAGTATTTT
clone_size: -; d_call: -; j_call: TRBJ2-7; v_call: TRBV7-6; cdr3_aa: CASSLRPGGQNYEQYF; cdr3_nt: TGTGCCAGCAGCCTTCGTCCAGGCGGACAGAACTACGAGCAGTACTTC
clone_size: -; d_call: TRBD1; j_call: TRBJ1-2; v_call: TRBV7-3; cdr3_aa: CASSLRQGAAFTF; cdr3_nt: TGTGCCAGCAGCTTAAGACAGGGGGCCGCTTTCACCTTC
clone_size: -; d_call: TRBD2; j_call: TRBJ2-3; v_call: TRBV3-1/TRBV3-2; cdr3_aa: CASSYSTGLAGGRVTQYF; cdr3_nt: TGTGCCAGCAGCTACTCCACGGGACTAGCGGGGGGACGGGTTACGCAGTATTTT
clone_size: once; d_call: -; j_call: TRBJ1-1; v_call: TRBV28; cdr3_aa: CASPRELGFHTEAFF; cdr3_nt: TGTGCCAGCCCCAGGGAATTGGGGTTCCACACTGAAGCTTTCTTT
clone_size: -; d_call: -; j_call: TRBJ1-1; v_call: TRBV5-4; cdr3_aa: CASSLIQGSWGTEAFF; cdr3_nt: TGTGCCAGCAGCTTGATACAGGGCTCCTGGGGCACTGAAGCTTTCTTT
clone_size: -; d_call: -; j_call: TRBJ1-5; v_call: TRBV19; cdr3_aa: CASSIGGSNQPQHF; cdr3_nt: TGTGCCAGTAGTATTGGAGGGTCCAATCAGCCCCAGCATTTT
clone_size: -; d_call: -; j_call: TRBJ1-2; v_call: TRBV7-2; cdr3_aa: CASSLVPGPYNYGYTF; cdr3_nt: TGTGCCAGCAGCTTGGTCCCAGGGCCGTATAACTATGGCTACACCTTC
clone_size: -; d_call: TRBD1; j_call: TRBJ1-1; v_call: TRBV6-6; cdr3_aa: CASSHRGTEAFF; cdr3_nt: TGTGCCAGCAGCCACAGGGGTACTGAAGCTTTCTTT
clone_size: -; d_call: -; j_call: TRBJ1-4; v_call: TRBV19; cdr3_aa: CASSKTGSYEKLFF; cdr3_nt: TGTGCCAGTAGTAAGACAGGATCGTATGAAAAACTGTTTTTT
clone_size: -; d_call: TRBD1; j_call: TRBJ1-2; v_call: TRBV6-5; cdr3_aa: CASSPSDRVGGYTF; cdr3_nt: TGTGCCAGCAGCCCCTCGGACAGGGTAGGCGGCTACACCTTC
clone_size: -; d_call: TRBD1; j_call: TRBJ1-6; v_call: TRBV5-1; cdr3_aa: CASSSGQSTYNSPLHF; cdr3_nt: TGCGCCAGCAGCTCGGGACAGTCTACCTATAATTCACCCCTCCACTTT
clone_size: -; d_call: -; j_call: TRBJ1-1; v_call: TRBV7-8; cdr3_aa: CASSLVRDTEAFF; cdr3_nt: TGTGCCAGCAGCTTAGTACGGGACACTGAAGCTTTCTTT
clone_size: few; d_call: -; j_call: TRBJ1-6; v_call: TRBV19; cdr3_aa: CASSIRETSPLHF; cdr3_nt: TGTGCCAGTAGTATTAGGGAGACTTCACCCCTCCACTTT
clone_size: -; d_call: TRBD2; j_call: TRBJ2-5; v_call: TRBV5-5; cdr3_aa: CASSSRGGQETQYF; cdr3_nt: TGTGCCAGCAGCTCGCGGGGGGGTCAAGAGACCCAGTACTTC
clone_size: -; d_call: -; j_call: TRBJ1-2; v_call: TRBV6-5; cdr3_aa: CASSFLRTDVNYGYTF; cdr3_nt: TGTGCCAGCAGTTTCCTTCGGACAGATGTTAACTATGGCTACACCTTC
clone_size: -; d_call: TRBD1; j_call: TRBJ2-7; v_call: TRBV6-5; cdr3_aa: CASIMLGQVTYEQYF; cdr3_nt: TGTGCCAGCATTATGCTTGGACAGGTTACCTACGAGCAGTACTTC
clone_size: -; d_call: TRBD1; j_call: TRBJ2-7; v_call: TRBV24-1; cdr3_aa: CATSDDRDRGYYEQYF; cdr3_nt: TGTGCCACCAGTGATGACCGGGACAGGGGCTACTACGAGCAGTACTTC